A single T cell receptor (beta chain) is shown here with its context. cDNA serving as the sequencing template came from extracted, reverse transcribed RNA. The method was immunoSEQ multiplex PCR; TCRdb's version includes in-frame clones alone and lacks a portion of them. The sample contains about 250,000 clones, under 70% of which appear only once. V was pared by 3 bases and J by 2 bases, with 20 bases between. The CDR3 is made up of 16 amino acids. The germline V gene encodes CDR1 GTSNPN and CDR2 SVGIG (reference sequence). The data are from a study of CD8+ T cells in alopecia areata. The chain links TRBV30 to TRBJ2-7; possibly TRBD1 for D (7 bases). The source of this sequence is a human donor with alopecia areata. This specimen was CD4+ T cells sorted from blood, taken at week 0. The DNA of the CDR3 is TGTGCCTGGAGGGGAGGACAGGCAAAAATTACCTACGAGCAGTACTTC. Its translation is CAWRGGQAKITYEQYF.